Shown below are 18 T cell receptor beta chains from a single sample sequenced in a study of blood T cell repertoires in COVID-19. The method was immunoSEQ multiplex PCR; TCRdb's version includes in-frame clones alone and lacks a portion of them. The data hold 110,000 to 150,000 clones, with more than 65% observed a single time. Sequencing used peripheral blood. The receptors stem from a human donor in a cohort sampled during active COVID-19.

The CDR3 nucleotides are TGTGCCAGCAGCCCTATTGGGACACCATATAGCAATCAGCCCCAGCATTTT. As protein: CASSPIGTPYSNQPQHF. J is TRBJ1-5 and V is TRBV7-2, with D perhaps matching TRBD1 (6 bases). The CDR3 runs to 17 residues. CDR1 is SGHTA and CDR2 is FQGNSA in the germline V gene. Trimming shortened V by 5 bases and J by 0 bases, and 17 bases separated the two germline ends.

This chain connects TRBV3-1 (or the pseudogene TRBV3-2) to TRBJ1-1; no clear D gene. CDR3 size: 14 residues. CDR1 and CDR2 from the germline V gene are LGHDT and YNNKEL (reference sequence). Trimming shortened V by 4 bases and J by 3 bases, and 12 bases separated the two germline ends. CDR3 nucleotide sequence: TGTGCCAGCAGCCCCCTACGCGATCACACTGAAGCTTTCTTT. Translated, it gives CASSPLRDHTEAFF.

The rearrangement links TRBV7-2 to TRBJ2-7; D unresolved. CDR1 and CDR2 from the germline V gene are SGHTA and FQGNSA. V lost 4 bases and J 3 bases, leaving 7 bases between the germline ends. This CDR3 comprises 12 residues. CDR3 coding DNA: TGTGCCAGCAGCTCCTACCACTACGAGCAGTACTTC. The encoded protein is CASSSYHYEQYF.

This clone was counted only a few times. The genes are TRBV28 and TRBJ1-3; TRBD1 matches at 7 bases. CDR3 size: 15 residues. With V trimmed by 3 bases and J by 3 bases, 5 bases remained unmatched. CDR1 and CDR2 from the germline V gene are MDHEN and SYDVKM. The CDR3, as DNA: TGTGCCAGCAGTTTGTCGACAGGGCGTGGAAACACCATATATTTT. Protein sequence: CASSLSTGRGNTIYF.

This sequence joins TRBV5-1 and TRBJ2-5; 7 positions match TRBD1. From germline, CDR1 is SGHRS and CDR2 YFSETQ. Trimming at V came to 0 bases and at J to 6 bases, leaving 14 bases not matched to a gene. The CDR3 totals 17 residues. The CDR3 nucleotides read TGCGCCAGCAGCTTGGGGCCGGAGACAGGGCTCGGGAAGACCCAGTACTTC. Translating it yields CASSLGPETGLGKTQYF.

This clone was observed once. The CDR3, as DNA: TGTGCCACCAGCAGGGGTACCGGGACAGTAAATCAGCCCCAGCATTTT. Translated: CATSRGTGTVNQPQHF. The V and J genes are TRBV15 and TRBJ1-5, with 7 bases fitting TRBD1. The length of the CDR3 is 16 residues. J was trimmed by 4 bases and V by 3 bases; bases with no gene match: 9. The germline V gene encodes CDR1 LNHNV and CDR2 YYDKDF (reference sequence).

This sequence joins TRBV21-1 and TRBJ1-1; the tabulated D call, TRBD1, remains unverified against the DNA. TRBV21-1 is a pseudogene segment. CDR3 length equals 15 residues. CDR3 in DNA: TGTGCCAGCACAGTCGGGACAGCTCTGAACACTGAAGCTTTCTTT. Translation gives CASTVGTALNTEAFF.

This chain uses TRBV5-1 with TRBJ2-6; 7 bases are a match to TRBD1. The germline gives CDR1 SGHRS, CDR2 YFSETQ. The V segment lost 1 base and the J segment 0 bases; nucleotides outside the gene matches: 4. CDR3 size: 17 residues. In nucleotides, the CDR3 is TGCGCCAGCAGCTTGACAGGGGCCTACTCTGGGGCCAACGTCCTGACTTTC. It translates to CASSLTGAYSGANVLTF.

The rearrangement uses TRBV7-2 and TRBJ1-2; 7 positions agree with TRBD1. The germline CDR1 and CDR2 sequences are SGHTA and FQGNSA. The CDR3 loop spans 14 amino acids. V was pared by 4 bases and J by 5 bases, with 7 bases of the junction left unmatched. The CDR3 region has the DNA TGTGCCAGCAGCTCTCGACAGGGTAGATATGGCTACACCTTC. It is translated as CASSSRQGRYGYTF.

This clone appeared many times. V and J are TRBV9 and TRBJ2-2, with D uncertain. The CDR3 totals 16 residues. Germline CDR1 SGDLS, CDR2 YYNGEE. Trimming stripped 0 bases from V and 6 bases from J, with 15 bases between. The CDR3 bases are TGTGCCAGCAGCGTAGGTCTGGAACGGGTGTCCGGGGAGCTGTTTTTT. It codes for CASSVGLERVSGELFF.

CDR3 coding DNA: TGTGCCAGCAGTGAAAAGCAGGGGGCCCGTGGCTACACCTTC. Translation gives CASSEKQGARGYTF. The V call is TRBV2, the J call TRBJ1-2; 8 bases match TRBD1. The CDR3 covers 14 residues. J lost 7 bases, V lost 2 bases, and 6 bases had no gene match. Germline loops: CDR1 SNHLY, CDR2 FYNNEI.

The V gene is TRBV5-6, the J gene TRBJ2-2; a possible D gene is TRBD1 (6 bases). The CDR3 runs 16 residues. V was clipped by 3 bases and J by 4 bases, with 16 bases between them. CDR1 is SGHDT and CDR2 is YYEEEE in the germline V gene. CDR3 amino acids: CASSWLGTPSTGELFF. CDR3 DNA sequence: TGTGCCAGCAGCTGGCTAGGGACACCGAGCACCGGGGAGCTGTTTTTT.

On this clone itself: Its ends do not fully match the called genes, so a read error is possible. The chain links TRBV4-2 to TRBJ1-2; D perhaps matches TRBD1 (6 bases). CDR1 and CDR2 from the germline V gene are LGHNA and YNFKEQ. The CDR3 consists of 13 residues. CDR3 bases: TGTGCCAGCAGCCAAGCAGGGGAGCGGACTGCCTTCTTC. It specifies CASSQAGERTAFF.

V and J are TRBV5-1 and TRBJ2-3, with 11 positions matching TRBD1. This CDR3 has 17 amino acids. Trimming removed 5 bases from V and 0 bases from J; junction bases left unmatched: 8. Germline V gene data show CDR1 as SGHRS and CDR2 as YFSETQ. CDR3 loop: CASSPGQGASSTDTQYF. CDR3 DNA: TGCGCCAGCAGTCCCGGACAGGGGGCGAGTAGCACAGATACGCAGTATTTT.

This rearrangement joins TRBV6-5 to TRBJ1-2; the D gene is possibly TRBD1 (6 bases). V was cut by 0 bases and J by 8 bases, with 13 bases left in between. This CDR3 contains 14 residues. Germline values: CDR1 MNHEY, CDR2 SVGAGI. The CDR3 DNA follows: TGTGCCAGCAGTTACTCTGGGCAGGGGCACGGCTACACCTTC. Translation gives CASSYSGQGHGYTF.

The chain joins TRBV13 to TRBJ2-2, with TRBD1 identical over 12 bases. Unmatched junction bases numbered 7, after V lost 10 bases and J lost 7 bases. Germline assignment: CDR1 PRHDT and CDR2 FYEKMQ (reference sequence). This CDR3 region has 14 residues. CDR3 DNA sequence: TGTGCCACCCGGGACAGGGGGCTTGGCGGGGAGCTGTTTTTT. It specifies CATRDRGLGGELFF.

The chain uses TRBV20-1 and TRBJ2-3; 7 bases align to TRBD2. Unmatched junction bases numbered 11, after V lost 3 bases and J lost 2 bases. CDR1 is DFQATT and CDR2 is SNEGSKA in the germline V gene (reference sequence). There are 16 residues in the CDR3. As DNA, the CDR3 is TGCAGTGCTAGTTCTTCGCGCGGGGGAGTCACAGATACGCAGTATTTT. Translating it yields CSASSSRGGVTDTQYF.

J is TRBJ2-5 and V is TRBV11-2, with 10 bases fitting TRBD1. Germline CDR1 reads SGHAT; CDR2 reads FQNNGV. The CDR3 consists of 14 residues. J gave up 5 bases and V 4 bases, and 4 bases lay outside the gene matches. CDR3 bases: TGTGCCAGCAGCTGGACAGGGGGAGGGGAGACCCAGTACTTC. Translation: CASSWTGGGETQYF.